This passage covers 5 T cell receptor beta chains from one sample sequenced in a study of identical twins. Using its own MiXCR run on the 5' RACE reads, TCRdb lists one record per CDR3 protein. The data contain hundreds of thousands of distinct CDR3 sequences, less than 10% of them singletons. These records were also assigned to another study, of yellow fever vaccine responses in identical twins.

What was sequenced was PBMCs. These receptors were taken from a woman between 18 and 29 years old in good health.

The chain recombines TRBV12-3 or TRBV12-4 with TRBJ2-2, with 11 bases lining up with TRBD1. This CDR3 is built from 16 residues. The V gene end was trimmed by 6 bases and the J gene end by 7 bases; junction bases not matched to a gene: 10. The CDR3 sequence: CASRSPGQGGGGELFF. For the CDR3, the DNA is TGTGCCAGCAGGTCCCCGGGACAGGGGGGCGGCGGGGAGCTGTTTTTT.

This clonotype was counted between two and nine times. This sequence joins TRBV11-3 and TRBJ2-2; D is possibly TRBD1 or TRBD2 (7 bases each). The V end was cut by 4 bases, the J end by 3 bases, with 18 bases between. Germline V gene sequence: CDR1 SGHNT, CDR2 YENEEA. The CDR3 consists of 17 residues. CDR3 sequence (DNA): TGTGCCAGCAGCTCAAAGAACAGGGGAGGGGACACCGGGGAGCTGTTTTTT. As protein: CASSSKNRGGDTGELFF.

A few counts support this clonotype. This chain joins TRBV7-8 and TRBJ2-7; 10 bases match TRBD2. The germline gives CDR1 SGHVS, CDR2 FQNEAQ. The V and J ends lost 4 bases and 3 bases, in that order; junction bases with no gene match: 3. The CDR3 has 14 residues. CDR3 sequence: CASSSGLANYEQYF. In DNA, the CDR3 is TGTGCCAGCAGCTCGGGACTAGCGAACTACGAGCAGTACTTC. Combining the CDR3 with reference TRBV7-8 and TRBJ2-7 gives the whole variable domain GAGVSQSPRYKVAKRGQDVALRCDPISGHVSLFWYQQALGQGPEFLTYFQNEAQLDKSGLPSDRFFAERPEGSVSTLKIQRTQQEDSAVYLCASSSGLANYEQYFGPGTRLTVT.

This clonotype was seen a few times. This CDR3 is CASSPDRVQYF. The CDR3, as DNA: TGTGCCAGCAGCCCAGACAGGGTACAGTACTTC. The chain has TRBV11-2 and TRBJ2-7, with 7 bases aligning to TRBD1. The germline CDR1 and CDR2 sequences are SGHAT and FQNNGV. The V gene end was trimmed by 5 bases and the J gene end by 10 bases; junction bases not matched to a gene: 5. The CDR3 is 11 residues long.

The chain couples TRBV2 to TRBJ2-2; TRBD1 agrees at 7 bases. This CDR3 comprises 17 residues. Germline V CDR1 and CDR2: SNHLY, FYNNEI. V was pared by 4 bases and J by 2 bases, with 10 bases of the junction left unmatched. CDR3 loop: CASSGGPGQDNTGELFF. CDR3 coding DNA: TGTGCCAGCAGTGGGGGTCCCGGACAGGATAACACCGGGGAGCTGTTTTTT.